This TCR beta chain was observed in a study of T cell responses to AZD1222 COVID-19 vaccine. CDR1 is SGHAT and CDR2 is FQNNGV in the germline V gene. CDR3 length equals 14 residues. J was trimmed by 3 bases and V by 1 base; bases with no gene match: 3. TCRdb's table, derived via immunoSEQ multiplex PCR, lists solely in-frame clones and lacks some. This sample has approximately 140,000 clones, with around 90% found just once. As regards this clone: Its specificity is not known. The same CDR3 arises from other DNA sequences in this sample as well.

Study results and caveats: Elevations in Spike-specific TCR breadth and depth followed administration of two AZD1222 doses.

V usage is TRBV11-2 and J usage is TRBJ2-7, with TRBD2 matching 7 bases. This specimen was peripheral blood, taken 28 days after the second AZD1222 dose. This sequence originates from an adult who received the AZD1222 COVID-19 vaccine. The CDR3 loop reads CASSLVAGGYEQYF. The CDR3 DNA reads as TGTGCCAGCAGCTTAGTAGCGGGTGGCTACGAGCAGTACTTC.